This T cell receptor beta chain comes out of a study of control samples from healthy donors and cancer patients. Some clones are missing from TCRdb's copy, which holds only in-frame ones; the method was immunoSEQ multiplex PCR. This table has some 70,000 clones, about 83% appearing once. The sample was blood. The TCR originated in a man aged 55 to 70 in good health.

As DNA, the CDR3 is TGCGCCAGCAGCTTGAACTCCTACGAGCAGTACTTC. Its translation: CASSLNSYEQYF. The chain carries TRBV5-1 and TRBJ2-7, with D unclear. The CDR3 has 12 amino acids. Germline V gives CDR1 SGHRS, CDR2 YFSETQ. Deletions cut 1 base from V and 0 bases from J, with 2 bases between.